Listed here are 13 T cell receptor beta chains from one sample, sequenced in a study of immune heterogeneity within non-small cell lung tumors. Bulk tumor genomic DNA, approximately 570 ng per sample, was the template. Collection of several biopsies per primary tumor, spaced far apart, took place during surgery. The cohort was untreated, with newly diagnosed non-small cell lung cancer undergoing curative surgery. The TCR beta CDR3 region underwent multiplex PCR amplification with 32 V and 13 J primers. Each CDR3 protein is one row after TCRdb ran MiXCR on the multiplex PCR reads. The table lists 2,000 to 3,000 distinct CDR3 sequences, around half of them singletons, with 35% to 50% in the top ten. Sequences were obtained from lung tumor tissue. The receptors originated from a man over 45 with non-small cell lung cancer.

The V and J genes are TRBV30 and TRBJ1-6; TRBD1 is a possible D gene (6 bases). The V and J ends lost 5 bases and 7 bases respectively, with 12 bases between them. From germline, CDR1 is GTSNPN and CDR2 SVGIG (reference sequence). The CDR3 extends over 13 amino acids. CDR3: CAWCPGVNSPLHF. CDR3 sequence (DNA): TGTGCCTGGTGTCCAGGGGTAAATTCACCCCTCCACTTT. Full variable domain (remainder filled in from reference TRBV30 and TRBJ1-6): SQTIHQWPATLVQPVGSPLSLECTVEGTSNPNLYWYRQAAGRGLQLLFYSVGIGQISSEVPQNLSASRPQDRQFILSSKKLLLSDSGFYLCAWCPGVNSPLHFGNGTRLTVT.

This clonotype is medium-sized. The V and J genes are TRBV6-1 and TRBJ2-1; 10 nucleotides line up with TRBD2. J was trimmed by 8 bases and V by 5 bases; bases with no gene match: 12. From germline, CDR1 is MNHNS and CDR2 SASEGT. There are 16 residues in the CDR3. The CDR3 nucleotides read TGTGCCAGCAGTACCCATCTAGCGGGGGCATCGGATGAGCAGTTCTTC. Protein product: CASSTHLAGASDEQFF.

To note about this clonotype: A much larger clonotype is one base distant, so this may be a read error. The V call is TRBV7-8, the J call TRBJ1-2, with 8 bases lining up with TRBD1. CDR3 length: 13 residues. Germline V gene data show CDR1 as SGHVS and CDR2 as FQNEAQ. CDR3 DNA sequence: TGTGCCAGGAGCTTAACAGGGGGGTCTGGCTACACCTTC. It yields the protein CARSLTGGSGYTF. The complete variable domain, with remaining parts taken from reference TRBV7-8 and TRBJ1-2, reads GAGVSQSPRYKVAKRGQDVALRCDPISGHVSLFWYQQALGQGPEFLTYFQNEAQLDKSGLPSDRFFAERPEGSVSTLKIQRTQQEDSAVYLCARSLTGGSGYTFGSGTRLTVV.

As to this clonotype: The junction departs from the called germline gene at one end, perhaps through a read error. The V and J genes are TRBV3-1 and TRBJ1-5; a weak D match, TRBD1 (5 bases). The CDR3 length is 15 residues. The germline gives CDR1 LGHDT, CDR2 YNNKEL (reference sequence). DNA for the CDR3: TGTGCCAGCACCCAAGCCCCACAGGTGGGCCAGCCCCAGCATTTT. This gives the protein CASTQAPQVGQPQHF.

This clonotype is medium-sized by share. The rearrangement uses TRBV20-1 and TRBJ2-7, with unresolved D. This CDR3 region has 12 residues. CDR1 is DFQATT, CDR2 SNEGSKA, per germline (reference sequence). With 5 bases removed from V and 5 bases from J, the gap between germline ends came to 13 bases. In nucleotides, the CDR3 is TGCAGTGCTGGCCCCAATTGGAACGAGCAGTACTTC. Amino acids: CSAGPNWNEQYF.

A few counts support this clonotype. This sequence joins TRBV4-1 and TRBJ2-5; D unresolved. Germline V gene sequence: CDR1 MGHRA, CDR2 YSYEKL. The CDR3 consists of 12 residues. V shed 0 bases and J shed 4 bases, with 3 bases lying between them. The CDR3 here is CASSQDRETQYF. DNA for the CDR3: TGCGCCAGCAGCCAAGATCGAGAGACCCAGTACTTC.

In its sample, this clonotype is large (0.1 to 1%). The genes are TRBV7-8 and TRBJ2-7; D unclear. V gave up 2 bases and J gave up 2 bases, with 10 bases separating them. Germline CDR1 is SGHVS and CDR2 is FQNEAQ. This CDR3 is built from 14 residues. As DNA, the CDR3 is TGTGCCAGCAGCTTAAGGATGACAACCTACGAGCAGTACTTC. Translated: CASSLRMTTYEQYF.

With regard to this clonotype: This may arise from a read error, as a much more abundant clone is one base away. The missing conserved phenylalanine or tryptophan at the end of this CDR3 makes a read error likely. The chain has TRBV6-1 and TRBJ2-1; possibly TRBD1 for D (6 bases). From germline, CDR1 is MNHNS and CDR2 SASEGT. The V end lost 8 bases, the J end lost 2 bases, and 13 bases lay between the germline ends. There are 14 residues in the CDR3. The CDR3 DNA reads TGTGCCAGCTGGGGGCGTGCCACCTACAATGAGCAGTTCTTG. The encoded protein is CASWGRATYNEQFL.

The CDR3 loop reads CASSFSPSGYNEQFF. CDR3 nucleotide sequence: TGTGCCAGCAGTTTTTCTCCTAGCGGGTACAATGAGCAGTTCTTC. The chain joins TRBV12-3 or TRBV12-4 to TRBJ2-1; 8 nucleotides align to TRBD2. This CDR3 region has 15 residues. Trimming cost V 3 bases and J 4 bases; bases outside gene matches: 5.

A few counts support this clonotype. This may stem from a read error, because a much larger clone lies one nucleotide away. This sequence joins TRBV20-1 and TRBJ2-7, with TRBD1 identical over 8 bases. From germline, CDR1 is DFQATT and CDR2 SNEGSKA (reference sequence). The CDR3 consists of 13 residues. CDR3 coding DNA: TGCAGTGCTAGATACGCAGGGGGCTACCAGCAGTACTTC. This translates into CSARYAGGYQQYF.

The V gene is TRBV6-1, the J gene TRBJ2-4; 7 bases agree with TRBD1. TRBJ2-7 explains the end of the DNA better; the J call may be wrong. Germline CDR1 MNHNS, CDR2 SASEGT. This CDR3 spans 15 amino acids. DNA for the CDR3: TGTGCCAGCAGTTCCTCTCGACAGGGCTCCTACGAGCAGTACTTC. Translating gives CASSSSRQGSYEQYF.

The chain is built from TRBV24-1 and TRBJ1-4, with 9 bases identical to TRBD1. The CDR3 covers 17 residues. CDR1 and CDR2 (germline): KGHDR, SFDVKD. V lost 4 bases, J lost 3 bases, and 8 bases stayed unmatched. For the CDR3, the DNA is TGTGCCACCAGTGACTATACAGGGGGCGCGTCTAATGAAAAACTGTTTTTT. Protein product: CATSDYTGGASNEKLFF.

The chain links TRBV27 to TRBJ1-6; D unclear. Per the germline V gene, CDR1 is MNHEY and CDR2 is SMNVEV (reference sequence). CDR3 length: 12 amino acids. V gave up 8 bases and J gave up 7 bases, with 9 bases separating them. The CDR3 coding sequence is TGTGCCAGCGGGCGGTTGAATTCACCCCTCCACTTT. It specifies CASGRLNSPLHF.